The 13 T cell receptor beta chains listed next were all sequenced from one sample in a study of T cell repertoires in cytomegalovirus infection. TCRdb independently ran MiXCR on the reads; one entry per CDR3 protein. The sample consists of roughly 130,000 distinct CDR3 sequences, 7% to 9.5% of them appearing once. Sequenced: PBMCs. The receptors were sampled from a human donor in good health (CMV status not recorded). Some clones in this sample may be carry-over from other donors' samples.

For this clonotype: This may arise from a read error, as a much more abundant clone is one base away. The chain links TRBV20-1 to TRBJ2-7; tentative D call: TRBD1 (6 bases). CDR3 length: 13 residues. The V gene's germline CDR1 is DFQATT and CDR2 SNEGSKA (reference sequence). V was trimmed by 3 bases and J by 1 base, leaving 10 bases between them. This CDR3 reads CSARLGQSYEQYF. The CDR3 nucleotides are TGCAGTGCTAGGTTGGGACAATCCTACGAGCAGTACTTC.

This clonotype was detected many times. The rearrangement links TRBV6-6 to TRBJ2-1; 7 bases map to TRBD2. V shed 4 bases and J 7 bases; nucleotides not matched to a gene: 1. Germline CDR1 is MNHNY and CDR2 is SVGAGI (reference sequence). This CDR3 comprises 12 residues. Here the CDR3 reads CASSWRGNEQFF. CDR3 DNA sequence: TGTGCCAGCAGTTGGCGGGGGAATGAGCAGTTCTTC.

This clonotype was counted at least ten times. The rearrangement links TRBV28 to TRBJ2-1; D gene unclear. The length of the CDR3 is 12 residues. Trimming cost V 3 bases and J 9 bases, with 9 bases left between them. The V gene's germline CDR1 is MDHEN and CDR2 SYDVKM. CDR3 region: CASSLGPGEQFF. CDR3 in DNA: TGTGCCAGCAGTTTGGGCCCCGGTGAGCAGTTCTTC. The whole variable domain, remainder taken from reference TRBV28 and TRBJ2-1, is DVKVTQSSRYLVKRTGEKVFLECVQDMDHENMFWYRQDPGLGLRLIYFSYDVKMKEKGDIPEGYSVSREKKERFSLILESASTNQTSMYLCASSLGPGEQFFGPGTRLTVL.

This clonotype was recorded many times. The chain links TRBV7-2 to TRBJ2-3; D is uncertain. This CDR3 comprises 14 residues. Trimming removed 5 bases at V and 2 bases at J, with 11 bases between. Germline lookup yields CDR1 SGHTA and CDR2 FQGNSA. The CDR3, as DNA: TGTGCCAGCAGCCCAGAAGGGTACACAGATACGCAGTATTTT. It encodes CASSPEGYTDTQYF.

A few counts support this clonotype. The chain couples TRBV15 to TRBJ2-2, with a weak D call TRBD1 (5 bases). Trimming left V 1 base short and J 5 bases short, with 14 bases between. Germline values: CDR1 LNHNV, CDR2 YYDKDF (reference sequence). The CDR3 is made up of 16 amino acids. CDR3 nucleotide sequence: TGTGCCACCAGCAGAGCTGATAGGGGTTGGACCGGGGAGCTGTTTTTT. Amino acids: CATSRADRGWTGELFF.

This clonotype showed up just a few times. This chain uses TRBV3-1 with TRBJ2-6; D uncertain. Germline V gives CDR1 LGHDT, CDR2 YNNKEL (reference sequence). Trimming took off 2 bases at V and 5 bases at J, with 1 base between the two ends. There are 12 residues in the CDR3. The CDR3 protein is CASSQWANVLTF. CDR3 nucleotide sequence: TGTGCCAGCAGCCAATGGGCCAACGTCCTGACTTTC.

This clonotype was detected many times. This chain uses TRBV7-2 with TRBJ1-1; D perhaps matches TRBD1 (5 bases). V shed 5 bases and J shed 0 bases, with 10 bases lying between them. The germline V gene encodes CDR1 SGHTA and CDR2 FQGNSA. The CDR3 sequence is 14 residues long. CDR3 in amino acids: CASSLGTLNTEAFF. The CDR3 region has the DNA TGTGCCAGCAGCCTCGGGACGTTGAACACTGAAGCTTTCTTT.

The sample holds many counts of this clonotype. The chain has TRBV12-3 or TRBV12-4 and TRBJ2-1, with D possibly TRBD2 on 6 matching bases. V lost 6 bases and J lost 9, with 15 bases in between. CDR3 length: 13 amino acids. CDR3 amino acids: CASSLTRVAEQFF. The CDR3, as DNA: TGTGCCAGCAGCCTGACTAGGGTCGCTGAGCAGTTCTTC.

This clonotype was seen more than once but under ten times. The rearrangement links TRBV4-1 to TRBJ1-1; D may be TRBD1 (6 bases). CDR3 length: 14 residues. Germline loops: CDR1 MGHRA, CDR2 YSYEKL. V lost 0 bases to trimming and J lost 4 bases, with 9 bases between them. CDR3 sequence: CASSQDRGLTEAFF. Here the CDR3 DNA reads TGCGCCAGCAGCCAAGACAGGGGTCTCACTGAAGCTTTCTTT.

This clonotype was recorded many times. This chain joins TRBV28 and TRBJ1-1; a weak D match, TRBD1 (5 bases). Trimming took 8 bases from V and 7 from J, leaving 11 bases between them. In germline, CDR1 is MDHEN, CDR2 SYDVKM. The CDR3 is 11 residues long. CDR3 in amino acids: CASATGIEAFF. CDR3 DNA: TGTGCCAGCGCTACAGGCATTGAAGCTTTCTTT.

This clonotype has ten or more counts. The V and J genes are TRBV10-3 and TRBJ2-2, with 7 nucleotides matching TRBD1. This CDR3 region has 16 residues. V shed 6 bases, J shed 1 base, and the junction held 8 bases outside the gene matches. Germline V lookup: CDR1 ENHRY, CDR2 SYGVKD. As DNA, the CDR3 is TGTGCCATCAGCCTTGACAGGGTCCAGAACACCGGGGAGCTGTTTTTT. Translated: CAISLDRVQNTGELFF.

This clonotype was counted at least ten times. V and J are TRBV24-1 and TRBJ1-5; tentatively, D is TRBD1 (6 bases). The CDR3 is 16 residues long. Germline loops: CDR1 KGHDR, CDR2 SFDVKD. Trimming stripped 2 bases from V and 2 bases from J, with 12 bases between. Here the CDR3 DNA reads TGTGCCACCAGTGATTCAAACAGGGATCGCAATCAGCCCCAGCATTTT. Translated, it gives CATSDSNRDRNQPQHF.

This clonotype was seen repeatedly, ten times or more. CDR3 sequence: CASSGGHREDTQYF. The CDR3 DNA is TGTGCCAGCAGCGGGGGGCACAGGGAAGATACGCAGTATTTT. This chain connects TRBV5-5 to TRBJ2-3; perhaps D is TRBD1 or TRBD2 (6 bases each). Per germline, CDR1 SGHKS and CDR2 YYEKEE (reference sequence). Trimming shortened V by 4 bases and J by 5 bases, and 14 bases separated the two germline ends. The CDR3 sequence is 14 residues long.